The 25 T cell receptor beta chains below all came from one sample that was sequenced in a study of blood T cell repertoires in COVID-19. Only in-frame clones appear in the TCRdb table, and some are missing; sequencing was by immunoSEQ multiplex PCR. The table includes 43,000 or so clones, roughly 89% detected once. The specimen sequenced was peripheral blood. These receptors were collected from a man aged 60 to 69 with active COVID-19.

The rearrangement links TRBV5-1 to TRBJ2-7; D gene ambiguous. The V gene lost 0 bases and the J gene lost 2 bases, with 9 bases spanning the gap. The CDR3 runs 14 residues. Germline CDR1 and CDR2: SGHRS and YFSETQ. The CDR3 sequence is CASSLDEVPYEQYF. CDR3 nucleotide sequence: TGCGCCAGCAGCTTGGATGAGGTCCCCTACGAGCAGTACTTC. Complete variable domain (other parts from reference TRBV5-1 and TRBJ2-7): KAGVTQTPRYLIKTRGQQVTLSCSPISGHRSVSWYQQTPGQGLQFLFEYFSETQRNKGNFPGRFSGRQFSNSRSEMNVSTLELGDSALYLCASSLDEVPYEQYFGPGTRLTVT.

The chain carries TRBV5-1 and TRBJ1-5; 9 nucleotides agree with TRBD1. The CDR3 is 15 residues long. V lost 4 bases and J lost 3; bases outside the gene matches: 5. From germline, CDR1 is SGHRS and CDR2 YFSETQ. In DNA form, the CDR3 reads TGCGCCAGCAGCGTGACAGGGGGTCTCAATCAGCCCCAGCATTTT. This gives the protein CASSVTGGLNQPQHF.

V and J are TRBV4-1 and TRBJ1-1, with D unclear. V lost 0 bases, J lost 6 bases, and 14 bases lay in between. The germline gives CDR1 MGHRA, CDR2 YSYEKL. This CDR3 has 15 residues. The CDR3 DNA sequence: TGCGCCAGCAGCCAAGAATGGGCTCCGTACGCTGAAGCTTTCTTT. Translated: CASSQEWAPYAEAFF.

Only one count was recorded for this clone. The chain couples TRBV4-1 to TRBJ1-6, with 8 positions matching TRBD1. Germline lookup yields CDR1 MGHRA and CDR2 YSYEKL. V shed 1 base, J shed 7 bases, and the junction held 3 bases outside the gene matches. The CDR3 contains 15 residues. The CDR3 loop is CASSQVRQGNSPLHF. The CDR3 DNA sequence: TGCGCCAGCAGCCAAGTTAGACAGGGGAATTCACCCCTCCACTTT.

V is TRBV20-1 and J is TRBJ2-6; D is undetermined. This CDR3 is built from 14 residues. The germline CDR1 and CDR2 sequences are DFQATT and SNEGSKA (reference sequence). V lost 3 bases to trimming and J lost 0 bases, with 6 bases between them. The CDR3 protein is CSASVISGANVLTF. In DNA form, the CDR3 reads TGCAGTGCTAGTGTTATCTCTGGGGCCAACGTCCTGACTTTC.

The chain employs TRBV3-1 (or the pseudogene TRBV3-2) and TRBJ1-2; maybe TRBD1 (5 bases). The V gene's germline CDR1 is LGHDT and CDR2 YNNKEL (reference sequence). This CDR3 is built from 16 residues. V lost 4 bases and J lost 6, with 21 bases in between. The DNA of the CDR3 is TGTGCCAGCAGCCGACCTCCAAAAGACAGAAGAAATGGCTACACCTTC. It is translated as CASSRPPKDRRNGYTF.

In this sample, this clone turned up once. One end of the junction does not line up with germline, which may come from a read error. The V gene is TRBV4-1, the J gene TRBJ2-3, with a tentative D call TRBD2 (6 bases). Looked up from germline, CDR1 is MGHRA and CDR2 is YSYEKL. The CDR3 sequence is 17 residues long. CDR3 region: CANSQDGSGTSTDTQYF. As DNA, the CDR3 is TGCGCCAACAGCCAAGATGGGTCAGGGACTAGCACAGATACGCAGTATTTT.

V and J are TRBV5-1 and TRBJ2-1; D might be TRBD2 (5 bases). CDR3 size: 13 residues. V lost 4 bases and J 7 bases, leaving 12 bases between the germline ends. Germline values: CDR1 SGHRS, CDR2 YFSETQ. Here the CDR3 reads CASSVGLTNEQFF. The CDR3 nucleotides read TGCGCCAGCAGCGTAGGACTCACTAATGAGCAGTTCTTC.

This clone occurred a few times. V and J are TRBV7-9 and TRBJ1-3; TRBD1 is a possible D gene (6 bases). The V end was cut by 9 bases, the J end by 2 bases, with 8 bases between. The germline gives CDR1 SEHNR, CDR2 FQNEAQ (reference sequence). This CDR3 contains 12 residues. The CDR3 sequence: CARRGTGNTIYF. The DNA for the CDR3 is TGTGCCAGAAGGGGGACTGGAAACACCATATATTTT. Full variable domain (remainder filled in from reference TRBV7-9 and TRBJ1-3): DTGVSQNPRHKITKRGQNVTFRCDPISEHNRLYWYRQTLGQGPEFLTYFQNEAQLEKSRLLSDRFSAERPKGSFSTLEIQRTEQGDSAMYLCARRGTGNTIYFGEGSWLTVV.

The chain combines TRBV10-3 with TRBJ1-3, with D maybe TRBD1 (5 bases). The V end lost 6 bases, the J end lost 1 base, and 7 bases lay between the germline ends. CDR1 is ENHRY, CDR2 SYGVKD, per germline. The CDR3 runs 13 residues. The CDR3: CAISTGSGNTIYF. CDR3 sequence (DNA): TGTGCCATCAGCACAGGTTCTGGAAACACCATATATTTT.

V usage is TRBV2 and J usage is TRBJ1-3, with unresolved D. Trimming stripped 5 bases from V and 6 bases from J, with 17 bases between. The CDR3 consists of 15 residues. Looked up from germline, CDR1 is SNHLY and CDR2 is FYNNEI. The DNA of the CDR3 is TGTGCCAGCAGTAGGAAACAGTTTGTTAAAAACACCATATATTTT. Residues: CASSRKQFVKNTIYF.

The rearrangement uses TRBV5-1 and TRBJ2-5; weak D call: TRBD2 (5 bases). Germline V gene sequence: CDR1 SGHRS, CDR2 YFSETQ. V was shortened by 0 bases and J by 5 bases, with 11 bases between the two germline ends. The CDR3 spans 14 residues. The DNA for the CDR3 is TGCGCCAGCAGCTTGGTGCCTAGAGGGGAGACCCAGTACTTC. Its protein is CASSLVPRGETQYF.

This clone was recorded once. The chain couples TRBV6-5 to TRBJ1-1, with TRBD1 as a possible D gene (5 bases). This CDR3 comprises 15 residues. CDR1 is MNHEY and CDR2 is SVGAGI in the germline V gene. V was clipped by 2 bases and J by 4 bases, with 14 bases between them. Here the CDR3 reads CASSYGGRAGTEAFF. The CDR3 nucleotides are TGTGCCAGCAGTTACGGGGGGAGGGCTGGCACTGAAGCTTTCTTT.

CDR3 bases: TGTGCCAGCAGCCCTGAAGGGGGCGCGAGGGGCTACACCTTC. It codes for CASSPEGGARGYTF. The V gene is TRBV3-1 (or the pseudogene TRBV3-2), the J gene TRBJ1-2, with 7 bases aligning to TRBD1. The CDR3 consists of 14 residues. Germline V CDR1 and CDR2: LGHDT, YNNKEL (reference sequence). V shed 4 bases and J 8 bases; nucleotides not matched to a gene: 10.

This chain links TRBV4-1 with TRBJ1-6, with 9 bases fitting TRBD1. Germline V CDR1 and CDR2: MGHRA, YSYEKL. The ends lost 4 bases at V and 5 bases at J; junction bases unmatched: 3. The CDR3 covers 15 residues. The CDR3 here is CASSPGQGNNSPLHF. For the CDR3, the DNA is TGCGCCAGCAGCCCTGGACAGGGGAATAATTCACCCCTCCACTTT.

This CDR3 reads CASSAGTSGTDTQYF. DNA of the CDR3: TGTGCCAGCAGCGCCGGGACTAGCGGCACAGATACGCAGTATTTT. The chain has TRBV2 and TRBJ2-3; 10 nucleotides line up with TRBD2. This CDR3 contains 15 residues. With 6 bases clipped from V and 1 base from J, the junction kept 4 bases outside the gene matches. Germline V gene sequence: CDR1 SNHLY, CDR2 FYNNEI.

This chain connects TRBV5-4 to TRBJ2-1, with a weak D call TRBD2 (5 bases). In germline, CDR1 is SGHNT, CDR2 YYREEE (reference sequence). The V end lost 0 bases, the J end lost 7 bases, and 8 bases lay between the germline ends. This CDR3 spans 13 amino acids. The CDR3 DNA reads TGTGCCAGCAGCTTGGGGACTCCTAATGAGCAGTTCTTC. It is translated as CASSLGTPNEQFF.

The CDR3 sequence: CASSYRDRGAYEQYF. The CDR3 region has the DNA TGTGCCAGCAGTTACCGGGACAGGGGTGCCTACGAGCAGTACTTC. The chain joins TRBV6-5 to TRBJ2-7; 10 bases are shared with TRBD1. J gave up 2 bases and V 2 bases, and 3 bases lay outside the gene matches. The CDR3 loop spans 15 amino acids. In germline, CDR1 is MNHEY, CDR2 SVGAGI.

The chain combines TRBV29-1 with TRBJ1-1; D is ambiguous. Germline values: CDR1 SQVTM, CDR2 ANQGSEA. The CDR3 spans 13 residues. V dropped 4 bases and J dropped 0 bases, with 9 bases sitting between them. CDR3 DNA: TGCAGCGTTGTCATACACATGAACACTGAAGCTTTCTTT. This encodes CSVVIHMNTEAFF.

The gene calls are TRBV3-1 (or the pseudogene TRBV3-2) and TRBJ1-2, with TRBD1 matching 7 bases. The junction had 5 bases not matched to a gene; V was cut back by 4 bases and J by 0 bases. CDR1 and CDR2 (germline): LGHDT, YNNKEL (reference sequence). This CDR3 comprises 15 residues. The CDR3 DNA is TGTGCCAGCAGCCCCAGGGGGGCCCCTAACTATGGCTACACCTTC. Translated: CASSPRGAPNYGYTF.

This clone was found once. The chain is built from TRBV5-1 and TRBJ2-7; D might be TRBD1 (6 bases). The CDR3 length is 14 residues. CDR1 and CDR2 (germline): SGHRS, YFSETQ. The V gene lost 1 base and the J gene lost 1 base, with 9 bases spanning the gap. The CDR3 DNA reads TGCGCCAGCAGCTTGCTACAGGGATCCTACGAGCAGTACTTC. The encoded protein is CASSLLQGSYEQYF.

The V and J genes are TRBV18 and TRBJ2-7; 12 nucleotides match TRBD1. CDR1 is KGHSH, CDR2 LQKENI, per germline. The CDR3 covers 16 residues. With 1 base clipped from V and 7 bases from J, the junction kept 8 bases outside the gene matches. CDR3 region: CASSPLSGQGAREQYF. For the CDR3, the DNA is TGTGCCAGCTCACCACTTTCGGGACAGGGGGCAAGGGAGCAGTACTTC.

This clone was recorded once. This chain uses TRBV30 with TRBJ1-1; D not resolved. The CDR3 covers 14 residues. The germline CDR1 and CDR2 sequences are GTSNPN and SVGIG (reference sequence). V was trimmed by 2 bases and J by 2 bases, leaving 12 bases between them. The CDR3 region is CAWSSPQRNTEAFF. The CDR3 region has the DNA TGTGCCTGGAGTTCCCCCCAGCGAAACACTGAAGCTTTCTTT.

This chain joins TRBV2 and TRBJ1-4; possible D gene TRBD1, 5 bases. CDR1 is SNHLY and CDR2 is FYNNEI in the germline V gene. The length of the CDR3 is 13 residues. V was cut by 9 bases and J by 8 bases, with 16 bases left in between. The CDR3 sequence is CASGDGAQEKLFF. CDR3 in DNA: TGTGCCAGTGGGGATGGGGCCCAGGAAAAACTGTTTTTT.

This sequence joins TRBV18 and TRBJ2-1; D not certain. The germline V gene has CDR1 KGHSH and CDR2 LQKENI. The CDR3 spans 15 residues. V was shortened by 0 bases and J by 1 base, with 7 bases between the two germline ends. Here the CDR3 reads CASSPPTTSYNEQFF. As DNA, the CDR3 is TGTGCCAGCTCACCACCGACAACATCCTACAATGAGCAGTTCTTC.